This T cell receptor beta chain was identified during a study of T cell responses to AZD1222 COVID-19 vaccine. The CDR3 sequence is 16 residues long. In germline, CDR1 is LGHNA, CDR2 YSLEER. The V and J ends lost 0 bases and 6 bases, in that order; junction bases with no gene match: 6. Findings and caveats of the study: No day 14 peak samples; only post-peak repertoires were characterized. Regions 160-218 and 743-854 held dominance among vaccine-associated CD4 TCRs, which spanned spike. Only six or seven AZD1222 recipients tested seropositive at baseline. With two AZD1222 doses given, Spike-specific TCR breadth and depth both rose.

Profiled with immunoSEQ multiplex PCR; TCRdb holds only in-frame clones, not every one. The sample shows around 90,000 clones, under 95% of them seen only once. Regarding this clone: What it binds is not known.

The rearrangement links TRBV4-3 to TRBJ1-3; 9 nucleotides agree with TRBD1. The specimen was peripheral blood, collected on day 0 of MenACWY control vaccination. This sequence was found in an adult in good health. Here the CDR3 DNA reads TGCGCCAGCAGCCAAGACGGGACAGGGTACGAAAACACCATATATTTT. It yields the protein CASSQDGTGYENTIYF.